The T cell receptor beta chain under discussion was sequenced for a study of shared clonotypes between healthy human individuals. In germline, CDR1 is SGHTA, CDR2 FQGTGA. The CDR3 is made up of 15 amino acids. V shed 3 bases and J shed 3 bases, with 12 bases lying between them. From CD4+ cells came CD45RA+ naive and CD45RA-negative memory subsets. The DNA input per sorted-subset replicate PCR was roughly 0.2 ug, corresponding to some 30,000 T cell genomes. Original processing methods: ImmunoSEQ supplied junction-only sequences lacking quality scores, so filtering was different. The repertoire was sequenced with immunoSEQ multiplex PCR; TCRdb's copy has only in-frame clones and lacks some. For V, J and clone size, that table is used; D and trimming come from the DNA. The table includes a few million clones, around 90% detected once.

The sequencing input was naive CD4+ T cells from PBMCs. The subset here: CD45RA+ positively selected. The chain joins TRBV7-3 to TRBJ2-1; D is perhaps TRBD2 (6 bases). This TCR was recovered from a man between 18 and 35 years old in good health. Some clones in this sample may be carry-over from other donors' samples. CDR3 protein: CASSFAPTSYNEQFF. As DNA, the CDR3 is TGTGCCAGCAGCTTTGCCCCGACTAGCTACAATGAGCAGTTCTTC.